This TCR beta chain was documented in a study of cytomegalovirus exposure and HLA in healthy donors (dated by TCRdb to 2017 to 2019). The study in broad terms: A later analysis indicated that the 90 to 150 validation repertoires were generated on the platform also employed for the roughly 720 repertoires of the first cohort. The study combined high-throughput TCR immunosequencing, statistical association of individual TCRs with disease status, and machine learning to predict cytomegalovirus infection status. In addition to the first cohort of around 670 subjects, a separate validation cohort of 120 different subjects was used. The study was designed to test whether signatures of past pathogen exposure could be identified by cataloging public T cell receptors. What the research found in general, with its limitations: All 120 or so repertoires were used to score co-occurrence in the validation cohort in a later analysis, because that analysis had no HLA typing for the cohort. In a later analysis, TCRs clustered in the first cohort were found to also tend to co-occur in the 120 or so validation repertoires, with 94% of cluster scores above 0. It was suggested by the authors that the approach could potentially be generalized to other disease states and immunological phenotypes. In the study, about 150 TCR beta chains were listed as associated with cytomegalovirus. Most TCR sequences were observed very rarely across donors, whereas some public TCRs were present in many individuals. The classifier was reported to diagnose cytomegalovirus status with high specificity and sensitivity in both the original cohort and the validation cohort. In vitro tests confirmed that a few of the cytomegalovirus-associated TCR beta chains recognize cytomegalovirus antigens.

To prepare the library, the immunoSEQ multiplex PCR assay was applied. The authors' pipeline ran thus. To diagnose cytomegalovirus status from the catalog of TCR beta chain sequences, a statistical classification framework was built. This is the immuneACCESS table as TCRdb keeps it, with only in-frame sequences that have V and J called. A part of the clones is gone; compared with another copy, unresolved V genes explain less than half, and the rest is unexplained. The V and J calls and clone size were taken over from that table, and D and trimming were inferred from the DNA. This sample gives roughly 120,000 clones in total; roughly 88% of them show up just once. In total, the top ten clones hold around 5.1% of the sample. The donors belonged to the validation cohort of over a hundred subjects, which was separate from the approximately 660-subject first cohort. Regarding this clone: Its recognized antigen is unknown. Base qualities are missing; no much larger clone stands one base away.

CDR1 SGHDN and CDR2 FVKESK were looked up in the germline V gene. Trimming costs V 4 bases and J 0 bases, and their ends lie 9 bases apart. From cysteine to phenylalanine, the CDR3 is 14 amino acids long. The kept DNA is CDR3 alone, 42 bases in frame from the first base. The chain employs TRBV14 and TRBJ2-5, with no confident D gene call. This receptor was identified in a man aged 18 to 35 in good health and CMV-seronegative. Sequencing input: PBMCs. The encoded CDR3 is CASSRTLYQETQYF. In nucleotides, the sequence is TGTGCCAGCAGCCGAACATTGTACCAAGAGACCCAGTACTTC.